Each of the 32 T cell receptor beta chains below was sequenced from the same sample in a study of blood T cell repertoires in COVID-19. Produced via immunoSEQ multiplex PCR; TCRdb's table is partial and in-frame only. The sample consists of 150,000 to 200,000 clones, around 84% of them appearing once. Sequences were obtained from PBMCs or T cells enriched from blood (not recorded which). The origin of the receptors is a man over 45 who had recovered from COVID-19.

The V and J genes are TRBV23-1 and TRBJ2-5; 8 nucleotides agree with TRBD2. TRBV23-1 belongs to the ORF category, with a function that is uncertain. CDR3 length: 15 residues. With V trimmed by 0 bases and J by 5 bases, 5 bases remained unmatched. The CDR3 nucleotides are TGCGCCAGCAGTCAATCGTGGACTAGCCGGGAGACCCAGTACTTC. It is translated as CASSQSWTSRETQYF.

The chain combines TRBV6-2 or TRBV6-3 with TRBJ1-5; TRBD1 might be the D (6 bases). Trimming cost V 3 bases and J 6 bases, with 12 bases left between them. The CDR3 totals 14 residues. The V gene's germline CDR1 is MNHEY and CDR2 SVGEGT. The CDR3 spells CASSYWGGLQPQHF. Here the CDR3 DNA reads TGTGCCAGCAGTTATTGGGGGGGGCTTCAGCCCCAGCATTTT.

J is TRBJ2-5 and V is TRBV7-2; 7 bases fit TRBD1. Germline trimming cut 8 bases from V and 2 bases from J; bases unmatched to any gene: 5. The germline CDR1 and CDR2 sequences are SGHTA and FQGNSA. The CDR3 covers 13 residues. The DNA of the CDR3 is TGTGCCAGCGCCAAGGACAGGCAAGAGACCCAGTACTTC. As protein: CASAKDRQETQYF. Full variable domain (outside the CDR3, taken from reference TRBV7-2 and TRBJ2-5): GAGVSQSPSNKVTEKGKDVELRCDPISGHTALYWYRQSLGQGLEFLIYFQGNSAPDKSGLPSDRFSAERTGGSVSTLTIQRTQQEDSAVYLCASAKDRQETQYFGPGTRLLVL.

The chain links TRBV7-9 to TRBJ2-1, with D possibly being TRBD2 (5 bases). V was cut by 5 bases and J by 3 bases, with 11 bases left in between. Germline V gene sequence: CDR1 SEHNR, CDR2 FQNEAQ (reference sequence). CDR3 length: 14 amino acids. The CDR3, as DNA: TGTGCCAGCAGCCAGTCGGGAAGCTACAATGAGCAGTTCTTC. This sequence encodes CASSQSGSYNEQFF.

This chain links TRBV12-3 or TRBV12-4 with TRBJ2-1; possible D gene TRBD2, 6 bases. CDR3 size: 12 residues. For the CDR3, the DNA is TGTACTTCGGGGCGGGGAAGGGATCAGCAGTTCTTC. It is translated as CTSGRGRDQQFF.

The chain carries TRBV5-1 and TRBJ1-2, with TRBD1 matching 8 bases. The trim removed 0 bases at V and 2 bases at J, leaving 0 bases unmatched. The CDR3 runs to 14 residues. Germline CDR1 SGHRS, CDR2 YFSETQ. The CDR3, as DNA: TGCGCCAGCAGCTTGGGACAGGGGAACTATGGCTACACCTTC. Translation gives CASSLGQGNYGYTF.

The chain has TRBV7-3 and TRBJ2-7; 8 nucleotides match TRBD2. V lost 5 bases, J lost 2 bases, and 2 bases stayed unmatched. The CDR3 has 13 residues. Germline V gene sequence: CDR1 SGHTA, CDR2 FQGTGA. CDR3 sequence (DNA): TGTGCCAGCAGCCGGGGGGGAGCCTACGAGCAGTACTTC. Protein product: CASSRGGAYEQYF.

This chain uses TRBV5-1 with TRBJ2-5; D may be TRBD2 (6 bases). The CDR3 runs to 15 residues. Germline V gene sequence: CDR1 SGHRS, CDR2 YFSETQ. V was cut by 3 bases and J by 3 bases, with 15 bases left in between. CDR3 amino acids: CASSWGVVAEETQYF. In DNA, the CDR3 is TGCGCCAGCAGCTGGGGGGTGGTAGCGGAAGAGACCCAGTACTTC. Based on the CDR3 plus reference TRBV5-1 and TRBJ2-5, the full variable domain is KAGVTQTPRYLIKTRGQQVTLSCSPISGHRSVSWYQQTPGQGLQFLFEYFSETQRNKGNFPGRFSGRQFSNSRSEMNVSTLELGDSALYLCASSWGVVAEETQYFGPGTRLLVL.

The genes are TRBV4-1 and TRBJ1-5; weak D call: TRBD1 (6 bases). The CDR3 extends over 17 amino acids. Between the trimmed V and J ends, which lost 0 bases and 4 bases, there was a span of 16 bases. The V gene's germline CDR1 is MGHRA and CDR2 YSYEKL. CDR3 in amino acids: CASSQDVGRGGNQPQHF. CDR3 sequence (DNA): TGCGCCAGCAGCCAAGATGTTGGGAGGGGGGGGAATCAGCCCCAGCATTTT.

The rearrangement links TRBV6-1 to TRBJ2-5; D is perhaps TRBD1 (6 bases). CDR3 length: 15 residues. Germline CDR1 and CDR2: MNHNS and SASEGT. The V end was cut by 0 bases, the J end by 3 bases, with 11 bases between. CDR3 DNA: TGTGCCAGCAGTGAAGCGACAGGCTCTAAAGAGACCCAGTACTTC. It yields the protein CASSEATGSKETQYF.

The gene calls are TRBV5-5 and TRBJ1-4, with TRBD1 as a possible D gene (5 bases). CDR1 and CDR2 from the germline V gene are SGHKS and YYEKEE (reference sequence). V was pared by 4 bases and J by 0 bases, with 10 bases between. CDR3 length equals 15 residues. In nucleotides, the CDR3 is TGTGCCAGCAGCCCTGGACACGCAACTAATGAAAAACTGTTTTTT. It yields the protein CASSPGHATNEKLFF.

The J gene is TRBJ2-3, the V gene TRBV14; 8 bases agree with TRBD2. Germline V CDR1 and CDR2: SGHDN, FVKESK. After removal of 2 bases from V and 1 base from J, the junction contained 2 bases not matched to a gene. CDR3 length: 15 amino acids. CDR3 in DNA: TGTGCCAGCAGCCAATTAGCGGGACGCACAGATACGCAGTATTTT. The encoded protein is CASSQLAGRTDTQYF.

This chain uses TRBV19 with TRBJ1-2; D might be TRBD1 (6 bases). The germline gives CDR1 LNHDA, CDR2 SQIVND (reference sequence). Trimming removed 4 bases at V and 5 bases at J, with 20 bases between. There are 16 residues in the CDR3. CDR3 nucleotide sequence: TGTGCCAGTAGTACAACCGGGACACAGCAAGTTTATGGCTACACCTTC. It is translated as CASSTTGTQQVYGYTF. Full variable domain (remainder filled in from reference TRBV19 and TRBJ1-2): DGGITQSPKYLFRKEGQNVTLSCEQNLNHDAMYWYRQDPGQGLRLIYYSQIVNDFQKGDIAEGYSVSREKKESFPLTVTSAQKNPTAFYLCASSTTGTQQVYGYTFGSGTRLTVV.

The chain is built from TRBV20-1 and TRBJ1-5; D gene uncertain. From germline, CDR1 is DFQATT and CDR2 SNEGSKA (reference sequence). This CDR3 comprises 13 residues. V gave up 3 bases and J gave up 5 bases, with 11 bases separating them. CDR3 sequence: CSASAGWDQPQHF. CDR3 sequence (DNA): TGCAGTGCTAGTGCGGGGTGGGATCAGCCCCAGCATTTT.

The chain employs TRBV5-1 and TRBJ2-7, with TRBD1 matching 9 bases. The length of the CDR3 is 15 residues. V was pared by 4 bases and J by 1 base, with 6 bases of the junction left unmatched. CDR1 and CDR2 from the germline V gene are SGHRS and YFSETQ. The CDR3 spells CASSPQGALSYEQYF. CDR3 DNA: TGCGCCAGCAGCCCACAGGGGGCGCTGTCCTACGAGCAGTACTTC.

The chain links TRBV23-1 to TRBJ2-7; TRBD1 matches at 9 bases. TRBV23-1 is annotated as an ORF whose role is uncertain. This CDR3 region has 17 residues. Germline trimming cut 2 bases from V and 5 bases from J; bases unmatched to any gene: 13. DNA of the CDR3: TGCGCCAGCAGTCAAATCGGAGGGGGGGACAGGGATAACGAGCAGTACTTC. Protein: CASSQIGGGDRDNEQYF.

V usage is TRBV6-1 and J usage is TRBJ2-5; 10 nucleotides align to TRBD2. The ends lost 3 bases at V and 6 bases at J; junction bases unmatched: 10. The CDR3 runs 16 residues. CDR1 is MNHNS, CDR2 SASEGT, per germline. In nucleotides, the CDR3 is TGTGCCAGCAGTGAGTTCCAGCGGGGGGGAGAACAGACCCAGTACTTC. Translation: CASSEFQRGGEQTQYF.

The chain combines TRBV18 with TRBJ2-3, with 7 bases fitting TRBD2. V shed 6 bases, J shed 0 bases, and the junction held 3 bases outside the gene matches. Germline V gene sequence: CDR1 KGHSH, CDR2 LQKENI. The CDR3 runs to 14 residues. The DNA of the CDR3 is TGTGCCAGCTCGGGGGGGACTAGCACAGATACGCAGTATTTT. Its protein is CASSGGTSTDTQYF.

V gene TRBV29-1 combines with J gene TRBJ2-7; weak D call: TRBD2 (5 bases). Trimming cost V 2 bases and J 4 bases, with 9 bases left between them. The CDR3 has 12 residues. Germline V gives CDR1 SQVTM, CDR2 ANQGSEA. The CDR3 spells CSVELTSYEQYF. In nucleotides, the CDR3 is TGCAGCGTTGAACTTACTAGTTACGAGCAGTACTTC.

The chain links TRBV19 to TRBJ1-2; D is possibly TRBD1 (6 bases). Trimming shortened V by 4 bases and J by 6 bases, and 21 bases separated the two germline ends. Germline V gene data show CDR1 as LNHDA and CDR2 as SQIVND (reference sequence). This CDR3 is built from 16 residues. CDR3 nucleotides: TGTGCCAGTAGTACCATCATGGGGGCAGGGAAACATGGCTACACCTTC. This encodes CASSTIMGAGKHGYTF.

The chain recombines TRBV7-6 with TRBJ2-1, with 9 bases lining up with TRBD2. The CDR3 sequence is 15 residues long. The germline V gene encodes CDR1 SGHVS and CDR2 FNYEAQ. The V segment lost 4 bases and the J segment 1 base; nucleotides outside the gene matches: 2. The CDR3 nucleotides read TGTGCCAGCAGCTCTCTAGCGGGGTCCTACAATGAGCAGTTCTTC. Translated, it gives CASSSLAGSYNEQFF.

This chain connects TRBV7-9 to TRBJ1-6, with 7 bases fitting TRBD1. Germline lookup yields CDR1 SEHNR and CDR2 FQNEAQ (reference sequence). The ends lost 0 bases at V and 0 bases at J; junction bases unmatched: 5. This CDR3 has 18 residues. The CDR3 reads CASSLAGQASSYNSPLHF. The CDR3 bases are TGTGCCAGCAGCTTAGCCGGACAGGCCAGCTCCTATAATTCACCCCTCCACTTT.

This rearrangement joins TRBV10-3 to TRBJ2-5, with D perhaps TRBD1 (7 bases). CDR1 is ENHRY and CDR2 is SYGVKD in the germline V gene. CDR3 size: 13 residues. Trimming took 7 bases from V and 3 from J, leaving 12 bases between them. The CDR3 spells CAINSRGEETQYF. Written as DNA, the CDR3 is TGTGCCATCAACAGCAGGGGGGAAGAGACCCAGTACTTC.

This rearrangement joins TRBV7-2 to TRBJ1-5, with D hard to call. The germline gives CDR1 SGHTA, CDR2 FQGNSA. The CDR3 is 16 residues long. The ends were cut back, 0 bases at V and 7 bases at J, with 16 bases in the middle. CDR3 in amino acids: CASSLAGTVNQQPQHF. The DNA for the CDR3 is TGTGCCAGCAGCTTAGCGGGCACAGTAAATCAACAGCCCCAGCATTTT.

This clone was seen just once. The V call is TRBV18, the J call TRBJ2-3; 7 bases fit TRBD2. The V and J ends lost 5 bases and 8 bases, in that order; junction bases with no gene match: 16. CDR3 size: 16 residues. Germline V lookup: CDR1 KGHSH, CDR2 LQKENI. CDR3 sequence: CASSTARASGKVTQYF. In nucleotides, the CDR3 is TGTGCCAGCTCAACCGCCAGGGCTAGCGGAAAAGTTACGCAGTATTTT.

V gene TRBV29-1 combines with J gene TRBJ2-7; perhaps TRBD1 as D (6 bases). V was clipped by 5 bases and J by 7 bases, with 15 bases between them. Germline V gene lookup returns CDR1 SQVTM and CDR2 ANQGSEA. The CDR3 sequence is 12 residues long. The CDR3 spells CSVRLTGWEQYF. The DNA of the CDR3 is TGCAGCGTTAGGTTAACAGGGTGGGAGCAGTACTTC.

This clone was seen only once. In DNA, the CDR3 is TGCGCCAGCAGCCAAGAAGGACAGGGGGCCCCTGAAGCTTTCTTT. Protein product: CASSQEGQGAPEAFF. The chain is built from TRBV4-1 and TRBJ1-1; 11 bases align to TRBD1. Germline V lookup: CDR1 MGHRA, CDR2 YSYEKL. The J segment lost 6 bases and the V segment lost 0 bases, leaving 3 bases of the junction unmatched. The CDR3 contains 15 residues.

This chain joins TRBV18 and TRBJ2-3, with D perhaps matching TRBD1 (6 bases). The CDR3 has 13 residues. CDR1 and CDR2 from the germline V gene are KGHSH and LQKENI. Trimming shortened V by 4 bases and J by 2 bases, and 7 bases separated the two germline ends. As DNA, the CDR3 is TGTGCCAGCTCACGGACAGCCACAGATACGCAGTATTTT. Encoded protein: CASSRTATDTQYF.

This clone was picked up a small number of times. This chain connects TRBV28 to TRBJ1-1; D unclear. The CDR3 sequence is 13 residues long. V was shortened by 2 bases and J by 6 bases, with 10 bases between the two germline ends. Germline V CDR1 and CDR2: MDHEN, SYDVKM. The DNA of the CDR3 is TGTGCCAGCAGTTTAACCCCCACAGCTGAAGCTTTCTTT. Encoded protein: CASSLTPTAEAFF.

The chain couples TRBV6-5 to TRBJ1-1; D is possibly TRBD1 (6 bases). This CDR3 has 12 residues. Trimming removed 6 bases from V and 8 bases from J, with 13 bases in between. CDR1 MNHEY and CDR2 SVGAGI come from the germline V gene. The CDR3 nucleotides are TGTGCCAGCAGGCCGGACAGAGAAGAAGCTTTCTTT. This translates into CASRPDREEAFF.

This clone was seen just once. The V call is TRBV2, the J call TRBJ1-2; D gene uncertain. CDR1 SNHLY and CDR2 FYNNEI come from the germline V gene. This CDR3 contains 14 residues. V lost 6 bases to trimming and J lost 2 bases, with 13 bases between them. This CDR3 is CASRAGSQNYGYTF. Written as DNA, the CDR3 is TGTGCCAGCAGAGCCGGGAGCCAAAACTATGGCTACACCTTC.

A few counts support this clone. The V call is TRBV12-2, the J call TRBJ1-5. TRBV12-2 constitutes a pseudogene. This CDR3 has 14 amino acids. The CDR3 DNA reads TGTGCAAGTCGCTTAAGAGGGTATCAGCAGCCCCAGCATTTT. Its protein is CASRLRGYQQPQHF.